This T cell receptor beta chain was sequenced during a study of breast tumors, draining lymph nodes, adjacent tissues. Study-wide results and limits: Most tumor T cells seemingly derive from lymph node, then expand in tumor. Tumor and nontumor repertoires were significantly more similar in luminal-like than in basal-like breast cancer. That most tumor T cells come from lymph nodes remained unproven. Compared with lymph nodes, tumors were less diverse; compared with nontumor tissue, more.

TCRdb called the multiplex PCR reads again in MiXCR, with one record for every CDR3 protein. The profile shows approximately 15,000 distinct CDR3 sequences, less than 75% of them singletons. Unmatched junction bases numbered 1, after V lost 5 bases and J lost 0 bases. Germline CDR1 reads SQVTM; CDR2 reads ANQGSEA. The length of the CDR3 is 13 residues. As for this clonotype: Its antigen is unknown.

This receptor was identified in a female donor with breast cancer. Some clones in this sample may be carry-over from other donors' samples. Sequencing input: tumor-adjacent breast tissue. The V and J genes are TRBV29-1 and TRBJ1-3, with 7 positions matching TRBD1. This CDR3 reads CSVWTGSGNTIYF. The CDR3 nucleotides read TGCAGCGTTTGGACAGGCTCTGGAAACACCATATATTTT.